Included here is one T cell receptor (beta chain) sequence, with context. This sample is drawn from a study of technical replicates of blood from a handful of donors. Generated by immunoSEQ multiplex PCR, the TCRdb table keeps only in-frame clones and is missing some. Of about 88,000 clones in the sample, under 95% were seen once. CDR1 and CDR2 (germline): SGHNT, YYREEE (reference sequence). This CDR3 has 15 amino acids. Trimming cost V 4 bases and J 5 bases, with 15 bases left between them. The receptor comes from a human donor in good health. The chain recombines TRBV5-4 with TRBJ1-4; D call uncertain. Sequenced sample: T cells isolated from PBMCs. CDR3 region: CASSASTKPNEKLFF. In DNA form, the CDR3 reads TGTGCCAGCAGCGCATCCACAAAACCCAATGAAAAACTGTTTTTT.